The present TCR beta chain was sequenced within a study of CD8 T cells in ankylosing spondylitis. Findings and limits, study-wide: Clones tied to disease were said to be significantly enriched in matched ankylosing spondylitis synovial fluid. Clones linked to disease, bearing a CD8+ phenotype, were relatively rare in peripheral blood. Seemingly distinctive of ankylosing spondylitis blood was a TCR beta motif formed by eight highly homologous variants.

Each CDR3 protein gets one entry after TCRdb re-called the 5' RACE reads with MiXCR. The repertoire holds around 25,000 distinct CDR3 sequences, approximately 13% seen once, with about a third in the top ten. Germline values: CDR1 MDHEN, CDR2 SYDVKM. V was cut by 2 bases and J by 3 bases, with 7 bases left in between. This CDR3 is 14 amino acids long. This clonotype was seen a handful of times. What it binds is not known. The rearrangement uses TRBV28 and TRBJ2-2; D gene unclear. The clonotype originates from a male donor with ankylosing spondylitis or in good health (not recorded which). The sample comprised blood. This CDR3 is CASSLLIDTGELFF. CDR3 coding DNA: TGTGCCAGCAGTTTACTGATTGACACCGGGGAGCTGTTTTTT.